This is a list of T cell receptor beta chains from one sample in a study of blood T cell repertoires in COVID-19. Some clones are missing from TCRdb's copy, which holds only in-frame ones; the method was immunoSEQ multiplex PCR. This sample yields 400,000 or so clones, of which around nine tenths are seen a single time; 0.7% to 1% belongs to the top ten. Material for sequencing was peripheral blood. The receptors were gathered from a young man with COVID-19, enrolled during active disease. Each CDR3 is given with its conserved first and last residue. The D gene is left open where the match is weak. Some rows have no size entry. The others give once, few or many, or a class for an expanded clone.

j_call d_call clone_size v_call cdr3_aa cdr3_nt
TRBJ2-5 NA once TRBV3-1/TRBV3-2 CASSQGVEPKETQYF TGTGCCAGCAGCCAAGGAGTCGAGCCGAAAGAGACCCAGTACTTC
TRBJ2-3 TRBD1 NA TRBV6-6 CASSNGQGTDTQYF TGTGCCAGCAGTAACGGACAGGGGACAGATACGCAGTATTTT
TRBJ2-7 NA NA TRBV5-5 CATGETGDDGEQYF TGTGCCACTGGAGAAACAGGTGACGACGGGGAGCAGTACTTC
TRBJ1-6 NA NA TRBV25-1 CASSEGRAGESPLHF TGTGCCAGCAGTGAAGGACGGGCGGGTGAATCACCCCTCCACTTT
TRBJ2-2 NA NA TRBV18 CASSRGLDTGELFF TGTGCCAGCTCCAGGGGCCTCGACACCGGGGAGCTGTTTTTT
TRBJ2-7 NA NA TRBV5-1 CASSPGSASEQYF TGCGCCAGCAGCCCCGGGAGCGCGTCCGAGCAGTACTTC
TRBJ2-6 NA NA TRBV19 CASRLYGTGNANVLTF TGTGCCAGTAGACTTTATGGGACTGGTAATGCCAACGTCCTGACTTTC
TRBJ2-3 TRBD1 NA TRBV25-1 CASSDAGQGYTDTQYF TGTGCCAGCTCCGACGCGGGACAGGGGTACACAGATACGCAGTATTTT
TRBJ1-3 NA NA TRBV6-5 CASSLNSGNTIYF TGTGCCAGCAGTCTAAACTCTGGAAACACCATATATTTT
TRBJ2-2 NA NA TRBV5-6 CASSLGFYRELFF TGTGCCAGCAGCCTGGGATTTTACAGGGAGCTGTTTTTT
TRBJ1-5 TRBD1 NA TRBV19 CASSIRGGAAQPQHF TGTGCCAGTAGTATCCGAGGGGGCGCGGCTCAGCCCCAGCATTTT
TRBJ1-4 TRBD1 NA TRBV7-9 CASSVAGTGNEKLFF TGTGCCAGCAGCGTAGCCGGGACAGGGAATGAAAAACTGTTTTTT
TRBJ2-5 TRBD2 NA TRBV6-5 CASIQRETAVETQYF TGTGCCAGCATTCAGCGGGAGACGGCAGTAGAGACCCAGTACTTC
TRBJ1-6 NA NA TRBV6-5 CASSLQVTNSPLHF TGTGCCAGCAGTTTGCAGGTCACGAATTCACCCCTCCACTTT
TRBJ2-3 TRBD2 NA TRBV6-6 CASSYGGEYADTQYF TGTGCCAGCAGTTATGGGGGGGAGTATGCAGATACGCAGTATTTT
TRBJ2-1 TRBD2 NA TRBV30 CAWSVGAGGGKEQFF TGTGCCTGGAGTGTAGGAGCGGGAGGGGGGAAAGAGCAGTTCTTC
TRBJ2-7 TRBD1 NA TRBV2 CASSVLDRAEQYF TGTGCCAGCAGTGTATTGGACAGGGCCGAGCAGTACTTC